These 2 T cell receptor beta chains were sequenced from one sample in a study of Graves' ophthalmopathy and Graves' hyperthyroidism. The authors amplified TCR beta CDR3 regions, and they did so from RNA transcripts for repertoire sequencing. The first round was an RT-PCR with HTBI primers, and the second round was a multiplex PCR. Each CDR3 protein gets one entry after TCRdb re-called the multiplex PCR reads with MiXCR. The sample records 600,000 to 700,000 distinct CDR3 sequences, about two fifths being singletons. Sequencing input: peripheral blood. Every receptor here comes from an adult man with Graves' ophthalmopathy.

Notes on this clonotype: At one end the junction does not follow the germline gene, possibly because of a read error. The CDR3 here is CAGSLGLVGTGEEAFF. The CDR3 DNA reads as TGCGCCGGCAGCTTGGGTTTGGTTGGGACAGGGGAGGAAGCTTTCTTT. The genes are TRBV5-1 and TRBJ1-1; 10 nucleotides align to TRBD1. The V gene's germline CDR1 is SGHRS and CDR2 YFSETQ. This CDR3 comprises 16 residues.

This clonotype was counted at least ten times. The V call is TRBV15, the J call TRBJ1-2; D gene unclear. The CDR3 is 15 residues long. Germline-derived CDR1 and CDR2 are LNHNV and YYDKDF (reference sequence). The V gene lost 1 base and the J gene lost 0 bases, with 9 bases spanning the gap. The CDR3 DNA is TGTGCCACCAGCAGAGTCCCGACATCTAACTATGGCTACACCTTC. Translated, it gives CATSRVPTSNYGYTF.